The source of this T cell receptor (beta chain) is a study of blood T cells in healthy people across ages (dated by TCRdb to about 2015). Regarding the study in general: In model experiments, template switching captured about one uniquely barcoded TCR beta cDNA molecule for every two T cells. To track age-related changes in TCR beta repertoire diversity, the study relied on deep sequencing normalized with unique cDNA molecular identifiers. Four age groups were formed from the donors: young (average 16 years), middle-aged (just under 40), aged (around 68) and long-lived (82). To avoid experimental bias, donors of different ages were spread randomly across the sequencing lanes. For two donors (one aged 18 to 30 and one aged 80 or older), the study analyzed two additional independent replicas of 1 million unique cDNA reads from the same blood draw.

The library came from 5' RACE. TCRdb records Illumina HiSeq 2500 as the sequencer. A second about 7 to 12 cycle PCR used a sample-barcoded 5' primer and a J-beta primer mix. Each TCR beta cDNA molecule received a unique molecular identifier from a template-switch 5' adaptor carrying 12 random nucleotides. Each sample yielded at least 2.5 million CDR3-containing paired-end reads. First-strand cDNA was synthesized from all RNA with the Mint cDNA synthesis kit, primed by a TRBC-specific oligonucleotide. After uracil-DNA glycosylase treatment, a first 18-cycle PCR used universal primers M1SS and BC2_uni_R on all cDNA. The source study handled its data this way. For normalization, 1 million high-quality reads, each with a distinct molecular identifier, were randomly selected from each sample. Instead of being binned into consensus sequences, reads that shared molecular identifiers were thrown out. CDR3 identification, clonotype clustering and error correction used MiTCR with a Q25 quality threshold and the strictest error-elimination algorithm. A nonparametric unseen species model using Euler transformation provided a lower-bound estimate of total TCR beta diversity. TCRdb handled the public reads itself, with Q25 trimming in fastp and clone calling in MiXCR, and kept productive beta chains. Identical CDR3 protein sequences are pooled into one entry, listed with their most common genes and DNA. TCRdb's processing, not the authors' own work, is the source of the V and J calls. This sample lists some 1.4 million distinct CDR3 sequences; 42% were detected once. Jointly, the top ten make up roughly 8.2% of the sample.

Overall study results and their limits: Since profiling was done on bulk unsorted PBMCs, naive and antigen-experienced compartments could not be conclusively compared. As age increased, observed TCR beta diversity per million T cells dropped in a roughly linear way, and a significant reduction was already evident by age 40. Donor CMV infection status was unknown, potentially confounding age-related changes in expanded clonotypes. There was a strong correlation between observed TCR beta diversity and the percentage of naive T cells measured by flow cytometry. Estimates of total diversity based on one million sequenced T cells were considered lower bounds and underestimates. Compared with the aged group, the long-lived group had more naive CD4+ T cells, fewer expanded clones and increased TCR diversity, suggesting age selection.

Including the terminal cysteine and phenylalanine, the CDR3 comprises 15 residues. Solely the CDR3 DNA is kept, with 45 bases framed from the first base. In the germline V gene, CDR1 corresponds to KGHSH and CDR2 to LQKENI. V and J are trimmed by 2 bases and 8 bases, and the gene matches miss 9 bases of the junction. In the case of this clonotype: Its recognized antigen is unknown. No base quality information exists; no much larger clone differs at one position.

The donors were under 40 Caucasian individuals from Russia, aged roughly 6 to 100 years, who were systemically healthy. Approximately 9.3 milliliters of peripheral blood were collected from each donor into EDTA-treated Vacutainer tubes. Ficoll-Paque density-gradient centrifugation was used to isolate PBMCs, with at least 7 million per sample. Trizol reagent was used to extract total RNA from PBMCs, with at least 6 micrograms per sample. Naive CD45RAhigh/CD27high T cell percentages were measured by flow cytometry on a PBMC aliquot from every donor. The chain couples TRBV18 to TRBJ2-1; 7 central nucleotides agree with TRBD2. The sequence was obtained from a woman under 30 in good health. Sample: blood. The DNA sequence is TGTGCCAGCTCACCAGTCGCGGGAGAGTTTGATGAGCAGTTCTTC. Translated, this is CASSPVAGEFDEQFF.